This T cell receptor beta chain was recorded in a study of blood T cell repertoires in COVID-19. With 5 bases clipped from V and 4 bases from J, the junction kept 8 bases outside the gene matches. Germline V gene sequence: CDR1 SGHTA, CDR2 FQGNSA. This CDR3 region has 16 residues. Generated by immunoSEQ multiplex PCR, the TCRdb table keeps only in-frame clones and is missing some. The repertoire holds some 300,000 clones, with roughly nine tenths as singletons. Specimen: PBMCs or T cells enriched from blood (not recorded which). The sequence was obtained from a woman aged 25 to 39 who had been exposed to COVID-19. This chain uses TRBV7-2 with TRBJ2-5; TRBD2 aligns across 12 bases. The CDR3 region is CASSLGLAGPLETQYF. The CDR3 DNA reads as TGTGCCAGCAGCCTCGGACTAGCGGGGCCACTAGAGACCCAGTACTTC.